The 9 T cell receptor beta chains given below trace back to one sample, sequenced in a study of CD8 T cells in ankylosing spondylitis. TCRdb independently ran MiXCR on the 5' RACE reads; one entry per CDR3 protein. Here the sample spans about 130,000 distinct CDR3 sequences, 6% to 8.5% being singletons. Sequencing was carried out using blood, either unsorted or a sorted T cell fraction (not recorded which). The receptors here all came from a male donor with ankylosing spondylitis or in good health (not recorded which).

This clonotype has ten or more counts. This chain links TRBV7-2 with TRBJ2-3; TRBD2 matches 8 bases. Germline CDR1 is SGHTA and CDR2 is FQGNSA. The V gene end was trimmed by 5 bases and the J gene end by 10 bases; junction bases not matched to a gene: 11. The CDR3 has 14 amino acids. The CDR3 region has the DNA TGTGCCAGCAGCCTGTTTAGCGGGGAGACTGCGCAGTATTTT. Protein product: CASSLFSGETAQYF.

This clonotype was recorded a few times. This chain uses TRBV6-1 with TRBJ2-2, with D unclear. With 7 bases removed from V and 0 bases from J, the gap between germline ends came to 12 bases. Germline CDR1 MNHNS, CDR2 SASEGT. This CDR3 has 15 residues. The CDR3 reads CASTNKQPNTGELFF. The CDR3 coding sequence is TGTGCCAGCACCAATAAACAACCGAACACCGGGGAGCTGTTTTTT.

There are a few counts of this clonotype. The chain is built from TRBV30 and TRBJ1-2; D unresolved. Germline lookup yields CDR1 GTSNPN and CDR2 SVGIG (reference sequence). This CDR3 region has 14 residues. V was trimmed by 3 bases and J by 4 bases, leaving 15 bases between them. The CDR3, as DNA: TGTGCCTGGAGCGAGGACCAGGAATCCTATGGCTACACCTTC. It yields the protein CAWSEDQESYGYTF.

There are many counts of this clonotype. CDR3 nucleotides: TGTGCCAGCAGTTTACCTACTAGCGTGAGTGGAAACACCGGGGAGCTGTTTTTT. Translation gives CASSLPTSVSGNTGELFF. The gene calls are TRBV12-3 or TRBV12-4 and TRBJ2-2; 7 nucleotides line up with TRBD2. After removal of 2 bases from V and 2 bases from J, the junction contained 11 bases not matched to a gene. This CDR3 has 18 residues.

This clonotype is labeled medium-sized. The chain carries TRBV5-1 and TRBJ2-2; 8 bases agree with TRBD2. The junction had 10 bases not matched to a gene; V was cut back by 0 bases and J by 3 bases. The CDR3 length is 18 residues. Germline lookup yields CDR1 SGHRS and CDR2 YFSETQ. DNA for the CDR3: TGCGCCAGCAGCTTGGTAATGGCGGGAGGAAGTGACACCGGGGAGCTGTTTTTT. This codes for CASSLVMAGGSDTGELFF.

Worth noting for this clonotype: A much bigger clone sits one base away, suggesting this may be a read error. CDR3 loop: CSARDPSQETQFF. The CDR3 DNA sequence: TGCAGTGCTAGAGATCCCAGTCAAGAGACCCAGTTCTTC. The rearrangement joins TRBV20-1 to TRBJ2-5; D gene uncertain. Judging by the DNA end, TRBJ2-1 fits better; the J call may be wrong. This CDR3 region has 13 residues. The germline V gene has CDR1 DFQATT and CDR2 SNEGSKA (reference sequence).

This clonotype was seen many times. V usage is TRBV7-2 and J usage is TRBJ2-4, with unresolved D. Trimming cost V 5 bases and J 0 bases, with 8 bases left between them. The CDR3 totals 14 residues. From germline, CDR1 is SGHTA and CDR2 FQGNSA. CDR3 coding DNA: TGTGCCAGCAGCCCAGACTTAGCCAAAAACATTCAGTACTTC. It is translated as CASSPDLAKNIQYF.

The CDR3 region has the DNA TGTGCCAGCAAGAGGGATCTAGCGGGCCTCCAAGAGACCCAGTACTTC. Its translation is CASKRDLAGLQETQYF. This chain joins TRBV21-1 and TRBJ2-5; TRBD2, the table's D call, lacks a check against the DNA. TRBV21-1 is annotated as a pseudogene. CDR3 size: 16 residues.

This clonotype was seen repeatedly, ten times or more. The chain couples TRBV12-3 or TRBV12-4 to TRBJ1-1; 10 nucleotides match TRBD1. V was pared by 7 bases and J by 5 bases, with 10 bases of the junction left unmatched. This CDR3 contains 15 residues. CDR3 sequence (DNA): TGTGCCAGCAATGTCGCGGGACAGGGGAATACTGAAGCTTTCTTT. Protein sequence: CASNVAGQGNTEAFF.